This T cell receptor beta chain came from a study of T cell repertoires in cytomegalovirus infection. Study at large: In public TCR beta signatures, there were indications of both CMV infection and matching HLA type.

Each CDR3 protein is one row after TCRdb ran MiXCR on the reads. The sample holds a few hundred thousand distinct CDR3 sequences, 25% to 35% seen once. V dropped 5 bases and J dropped 0; count of bases not matched to a gene: 9. Germline V lookup: CDR1 MNHEY, CDR2 SMNVEV (reference sequence). The CDR3 is 16 amino acids. In this sample, this clonotype turned up a few times. Antigen specificity is unknown. The chain employs TRBV27 and TRBJ2-7, with 8 bases fitting TRBD1. Sequenced material: cultured PBMCs, taken from culture after CMV antigen stimulation. The origin of this receptor is a human donor in good health (CMV status not recorded). Some clones in this sample may be carry-over from other donors' samples. In nucleotides, the CDR3 is TGTGCCAGCAGTCCAGGACAGGGTCGGAGCTCCTACGAGCAGTACTTC. Protein sequence: CASSPGQGRSSYEQYF.